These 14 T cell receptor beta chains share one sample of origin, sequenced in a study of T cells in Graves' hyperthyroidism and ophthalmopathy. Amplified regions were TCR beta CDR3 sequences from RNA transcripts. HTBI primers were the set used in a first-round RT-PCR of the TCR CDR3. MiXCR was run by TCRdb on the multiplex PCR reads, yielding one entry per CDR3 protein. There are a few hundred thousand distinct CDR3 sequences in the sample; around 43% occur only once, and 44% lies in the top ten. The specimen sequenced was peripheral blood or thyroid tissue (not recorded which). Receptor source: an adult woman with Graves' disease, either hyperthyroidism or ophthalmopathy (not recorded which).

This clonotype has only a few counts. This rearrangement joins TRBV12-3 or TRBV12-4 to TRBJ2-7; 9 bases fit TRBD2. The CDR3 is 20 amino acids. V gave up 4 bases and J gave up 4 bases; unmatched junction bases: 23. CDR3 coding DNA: TGTGCCAGCAGTTCTGAGTTTAGATTTTCGGGACTAGCTGGTGAGTACGAGCAGTACTTC. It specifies CASSSEFRFSGLAGEYEQYF.

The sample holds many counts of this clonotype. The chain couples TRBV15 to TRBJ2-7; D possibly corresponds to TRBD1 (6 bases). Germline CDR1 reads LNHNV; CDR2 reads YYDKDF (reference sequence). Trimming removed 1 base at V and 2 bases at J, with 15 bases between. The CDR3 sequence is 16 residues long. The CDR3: CATSRARVTGAYEQYF. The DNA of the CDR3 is TGTGCCACCAGCAGAGCCCGGGTGACAGGCGCCTACGAGCAGTACTTC.

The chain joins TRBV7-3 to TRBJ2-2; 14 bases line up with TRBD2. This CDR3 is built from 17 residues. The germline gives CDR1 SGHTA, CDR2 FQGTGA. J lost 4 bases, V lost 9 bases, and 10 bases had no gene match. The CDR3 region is CASRGLAGGRVTGELFF. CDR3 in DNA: TGTGCCAGTCGCGGACTAGCGGGAGGAAGGGTCACCGGGGAGCTGTTTTTT.

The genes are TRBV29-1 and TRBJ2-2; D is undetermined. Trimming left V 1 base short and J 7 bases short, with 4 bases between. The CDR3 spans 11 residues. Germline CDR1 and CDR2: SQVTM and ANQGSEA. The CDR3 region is CSVEVIGELFF. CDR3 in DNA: TGCAGCGTTGAAGTCATCGGGGAGCTGTTTTTT.

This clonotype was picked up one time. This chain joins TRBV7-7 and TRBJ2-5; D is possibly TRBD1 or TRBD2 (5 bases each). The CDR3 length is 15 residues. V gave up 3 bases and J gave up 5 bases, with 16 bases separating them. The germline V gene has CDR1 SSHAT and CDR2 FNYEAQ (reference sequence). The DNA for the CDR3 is TGTGCCAGCAGCTTGGGACCTTTTCCGCACGAGACCCAGTACTTC. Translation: CASSLGPFPHETQYF.

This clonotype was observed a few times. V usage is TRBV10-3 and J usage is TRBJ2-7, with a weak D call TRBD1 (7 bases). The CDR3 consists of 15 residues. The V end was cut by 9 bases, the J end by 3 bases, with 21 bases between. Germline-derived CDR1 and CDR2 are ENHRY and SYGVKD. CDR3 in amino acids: CAILGGQKPIYEQYF. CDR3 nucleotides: TGTGCCATATTGGGGGGACAGAAGCCCATCTACGAGCAGTACTTC.

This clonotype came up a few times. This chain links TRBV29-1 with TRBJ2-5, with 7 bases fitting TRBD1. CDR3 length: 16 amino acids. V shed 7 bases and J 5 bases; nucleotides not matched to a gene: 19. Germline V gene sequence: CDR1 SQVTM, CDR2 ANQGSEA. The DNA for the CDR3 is TGCAGCGCACGCGGCGAAATCGACAGGGAGTGGGAGACCCAGTACTTC. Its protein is CSARGEIDREWETQYF.

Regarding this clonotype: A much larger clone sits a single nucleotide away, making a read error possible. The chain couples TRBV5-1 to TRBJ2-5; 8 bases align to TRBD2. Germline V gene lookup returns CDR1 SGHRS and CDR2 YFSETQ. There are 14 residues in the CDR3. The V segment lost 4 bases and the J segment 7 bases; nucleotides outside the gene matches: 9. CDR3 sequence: CASSLTAGEATQYF. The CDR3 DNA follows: TGCGCCAGCAGCCTTACAGCGGGAGAGGCGACCCAGTACTTC.

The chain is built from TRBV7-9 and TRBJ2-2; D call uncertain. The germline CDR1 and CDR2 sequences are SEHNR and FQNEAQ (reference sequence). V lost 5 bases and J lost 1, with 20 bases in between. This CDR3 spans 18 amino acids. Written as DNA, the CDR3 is TGTGCCAGCAGCCACACCAAATGGGGTGGCGTGAACACCGGGGAGCTGTTTTTT. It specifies CASSHTKWGGVNTGELFF.

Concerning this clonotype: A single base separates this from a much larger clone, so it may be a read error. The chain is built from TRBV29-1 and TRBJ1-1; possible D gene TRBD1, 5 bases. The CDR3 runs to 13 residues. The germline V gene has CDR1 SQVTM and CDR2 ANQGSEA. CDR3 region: CSGTRGENIEAFF. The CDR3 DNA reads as TGCAGCGGCACGAGGGGCGAGAACATTGAAGCTTTCTTT.

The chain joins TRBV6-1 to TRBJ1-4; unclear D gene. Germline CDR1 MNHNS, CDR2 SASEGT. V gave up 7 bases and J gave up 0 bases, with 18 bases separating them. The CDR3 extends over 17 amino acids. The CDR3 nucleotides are TGTGCCAGCACTCCCATGGGAGCAAGTTCAACTAATGAAAAACTGTTTTTT. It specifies CASTPMGASSTNEKLFF.

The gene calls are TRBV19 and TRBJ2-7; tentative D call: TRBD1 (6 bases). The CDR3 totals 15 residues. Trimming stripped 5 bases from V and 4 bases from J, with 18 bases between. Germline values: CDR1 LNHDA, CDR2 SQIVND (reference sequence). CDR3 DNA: TGTGCCAGTAGTTGGGTCCTCACAGGGCGGTACGAGCAGTACTTC. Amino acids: CASSWVLTGRYEQYF.

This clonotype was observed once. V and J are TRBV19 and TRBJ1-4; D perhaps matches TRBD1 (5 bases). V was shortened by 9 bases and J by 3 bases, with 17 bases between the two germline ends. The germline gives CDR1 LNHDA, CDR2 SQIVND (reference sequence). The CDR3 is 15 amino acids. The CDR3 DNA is TGTGCCAGCAATCGCGGTGGGGCCGCTAATGAAAAACTGTTTTTT. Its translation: CASNRGGAANEKLFF. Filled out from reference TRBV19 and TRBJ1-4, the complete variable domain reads DGGITQSPKYLFRKEGQNVTLSCEQNLNHDAMYWYRQDPGQGLRLIYYSQIVNDFQKGDIAEGYSVSREKKESFPLTVTSAQKNPTAFYLCASNRGGAANEKLFFGSGTQLSVL.

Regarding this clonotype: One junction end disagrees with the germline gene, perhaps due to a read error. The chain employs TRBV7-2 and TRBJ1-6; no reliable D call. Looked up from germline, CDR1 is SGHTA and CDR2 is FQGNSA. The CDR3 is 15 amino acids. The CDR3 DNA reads TGCGCCAGCAGCCAAGATGAACAGACAAATTCACCCCTCCACTTT. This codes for CASSQDEQTNSPLHF.